Below are 23 T cell receptor beta chains sequenced from a single sample in a study of human T cells and chemical hapten exposure. Each CDR3 protein gets one entry after TCRdb re-called the 5' RACE reads with MiXCR. The data contain approximately 140,000 distinct CDR3 sequences, over 3.5% of them singletons. Unfractionated whole blood was the source from which total RNA was extracted. Receptors were obtained from a female donor in good health.

The sample holds many counts of this clonotype. J is TRBJ2-7 and V is TRBV29-1, with D possibly matching TRBD2 (5 bases). The CDR3 covers 12 residues. Per germline, CDR1 SQVTM and CDR2 ANQGSEA. V was pared by 4 bases and J by 7 bases, with 14 bases between. CDR3: CSVGSGNLEQYF. DNA of the CDR3: TGCAGCGTTGGCTCGGGAAACTTGGAGCAGTACTTC.

This clonotype was observed many times. The chain links TRBV5-5 to TRBJ2-3; D is unclear. The CDR3 contains 14 residues. CDR1 and CDR2 (germline): SGHKS, YYEKEE (reference sequence). Trimming removed 2 bases at V and 1 base at J, with 8 bases between. CDR3 amino acids: CASSFWGGTDTQYF. CDR3 sequence (DNA): TGTGCCAGCAGCTTCTGGGGTGGCACAGATACGCAGTATTTT.

This clonotype was counted a few times. This chain connects TRBV7-2 to TRBJ1-1, with 8 bases aligning to TRBD1. The CDR3 consists of 16 residues. Germline V gives CDR1 SGHTA, CDR2 FQGNSA. V shed 5 bases and J 1 base; nucleotides not matched to a gene: 9. CDR3 sequence (DNA): TGTGCCAGCAGCCCAGCCCAGGGGGCAGGGAACACTGAAGCTTTCTTT. Translation gives CASSPAQGAGNTEAFF. The full variable domain, in which reference TRBV7-2 and TRBJ1-1 provide the parts outside the CDR3, is GAGVSQSPSNKVTEKGKDVELRCDPISGHTALYWYRQSLGQGLEFLIYFQGNSAPDKSGLPSDRFSAERTGGSVSTLTIQRTQQEDSAVYLCASSPAQGAGNTEAFFGQGTRLTVV.

This clonotype was counted ten times or more. The chain joins TRBV6-5 to TRBJ2-6; possibly TRBD1 for D (6 bases). The CDR3 spans 16 residues. Germline assignment: CDR1 MNHEY and CDR2 SVGAGI. The V gene lost 0 bases and the J gene lost 3 bases, with 9 bases spanning the gap. This CDR3 reads CASSYSGGDGANVLTF. CDR3 nucleotide sequence: TGTGCCAGCAGTTACTCAGGGGGAGATGGGGCCAACGTCCTGACTTTC.

Many counts were recorded for this clonotype. The CDR3: CASSLAGATGELFF. DNA of the CDR3: TGTGCCAGCAGCTTAGCAGGAGCCACCGGGGAGCTGTTTTTT. The chain has TRBV7-3 and TRBJ2-2; no reliable D call. Trimming took 2 bases from V and 4 from J, leaving 8 bases between them. The V gene's germline CDR1 is SGHTA and CDR2 FQGTGA. This CDR3 is built from 14 residues.

This clonotype was seen ten or more times. V gene TRBV2 combines with J gene TRBJ1-2; no clear D gene. The CDR3 loop spans 16 amino acids. The germline V gene has CDR1 SNHLY and CDR2 FYNNEI. V gave up 7 bases and J gave up 6 bases, with 24 bases separating them. The CDR3 sequence: CASIYSWTSSLDGYTF. The CDR3 DNA reads TGTGCCAGCATATATTCCTGGACCTCCTCGCTAGATGGCTACACCTTC. The full variable domain, completed using reference TRBV2 and TRBJ1-2, is EPEVTQTPSHQVTQMGQEVILRCVPISNHLYFYWYRQILGQKVEFLVSFYNNEISEKSEIFDDQFSVERPDGSNFTLKIRSTKLEDSAMYFCASIYSWTSSLDGYTFGSGTRLTVV.

This clonotype was seen ten or more times. The chain links TRBV4-3 to TRBJ1-1; D is unclear. The CDR3 has 14 amino acids. The V end was cut by 0 bases, the J end by 1 base, with 6 bases between. The germline V gene has CDR1 LGHNA and CDR2 YSLEER. The DNA for the CDR3 is TGCGCCAGCAGCCAAGAGGCGCCGAACACTGAAGCTTTCTTT. Encoded protein: CASSQEAPNTEAFF.

There are many counts of this clonotype. This sequence joins TRBV27 and TRBJ1-5; 7 nucleotides align to TRBD1. V lost 5 bases and J lost 7; bases outside the gene matches: 14. Germline CDR1 is MNHEY and CDR2 is SMNVEV (reference sequence). The CDR3 has 16 amino acids. CDR3: CASSKRTGHLGQPQHF. The CDR3 coding sequence is TGTGCCAGCAGTAAACGGACAGGCCACCTTGGGCAGCCCCAGCATTTT.

The sample holds many counts of this clonotype. This chain uses TRBV5-1 with TRBJ1-1; D is unclear. The CDR3 has 14 residues. CDR1 and CDR2 from the germline V gene are SGHRS and YFSETQ. V dropped 0 bases and J dropped 1 base, with 7 bases sitting between them. The CDR3 region is CASSLVMGNTEAFF. The CDR3 nucleotides read TGCGCCAGCAGCTTGGTGATGGGGAACACTGAAGCTTTCTTT. The full variable domain, in which reference TRBV5-1 and TRBJ1-1 provide the parts outside the CDR3, is KAGVTQTPRYLIKTRGQQVTLSCSPISGHRSVSWYQQTPGQGLQFLFEYFSETQRNKGNFPGRFSGRQFSNSRSEMNVSTLELGDSALYLCASSLVMGNTEAFFGQGTRLTVV.

This clonotype was counted at least ten times. The chain has TRBV7-2 and TRBJ2-7; TRBD1 might be the D (6 bases). The CDR3 consists of 17 residues. Germline V CDR1 and CDR2: SGHTA, FQGNSA. V shed 4 bases and J shed 2 bases, with 21 bases lying between them. Here the CDR3 DNA reads TGTGCCAGCAGCTCAAACAGACTCAGGGGTGGAACCTACGAGCAGTACTTC. Amino acid sequence: CASSSNRLRGGTYEQYF. The full variable domain, completed using reference TRBV7-2 and TRBJ2-7, is GAGVSQSPSNKVTEKGKDVELRCDPISGHTALYWYRQSLGQGLEFLIYFQGNSAPDKSGLPSDRFSAERTGGSVSTLTIQRTQQEDSAVYLCASSSNRLRGGTYEQYFGPGTRLTVT.

In its sample, this clonotype was seen a few times. The rearrangement joins TRBV7-2 to TRBJ2-5; no firm D call. CDR1 and CDR2 from the germline V gene are SGHTA and FQGNSA. Trimming took 5 bases from V and 5 from J, leaving 9 bases between them. This CDR3 has 12 residues. The CDR3 here is CASSQNLETQYF. The CDR3 bases are TGTGCCAGCAGCCAAAATTTGGAGACCCAGTACTTC.

This clonotype has ten or more counts. This rearrangement joins TRBV28 to TRBJ2-4, with 7 nucleotides matching TRBD1. The J segment lost 3 bases and the V segment lost 4 bases, leaving 12 bases of the junction unmatched. This CDR3 is 17 amino acids long. Germline V gene lookup returns CDR1 MDHEN and CDR2 SYDVKM. The CDR3 DNA reads TGTGCCAGCAGTTCCGGGACAGAGCTACGGGGCAAAAACATTCAGTACTTC. Its translation: CASSSGTELRGKNIQYF.

This clonotype was observed at least ten times. The chain links TRBV6-4 to TRBJ1-5, with D tentatively TRBD1 (6 bases). Germline loops: CDR1 MRHNA, CDR2 SNTAGT. The CDR3 loop spans 15 amino acids. Trimming cost V 3 bases and J 1 base, with 10 bases left between them. In nucleotides, the CDR3 is TGTGCCAGCAGTGAAGAGGGGGGGAGCAATCAGCCCCAGCATTTT. Protein sequence: CASSEEGGSNQPQHF.

This rearrangement joins TRBV11-1 to TRBJ1-1; 10 bases fit TRBD1. Looked up from germline, CDR1 is SGHAT and CDR2 is FQDESV (reference sequence). Unmatched junction bases numbered 6, after V lost 7 bases and J lost 4 bases. This CDR3 has 14 residues. The CDR3 region is CASNRQGAGTEAFF. The DNA of the CDR3 is TGTGCCAGCAACCGACAGGGGGCGGGCACTGAAGCTTTCTTT.

At least ten counts were recorded for this clonotype. The chain recombines TRBV20-1 with TRBJ1-2; possible D gene TRBD1, 5 bases. Germline V lookup: CDR1 DFQATT, CDR2 SNEGSKA (reference sequence). The CDR3 loop spans 12 amino acids. V was cut by 4 bases and J by 2 bases, with 8 bases left in between. CDR3 residues: CSATGSNYGYTF. DNA for the CDR3: TGCAGTGCTACAGGGTCGAACTATGGCTACACCTTC.

This clonotype was counted ten times or more. The V and J genes are TRBV18 and TRBJ1-2; no reliable D call. Germline CDR1 KGHSH, CDR2 LQKENI. V gave up 2 bases and J gave up 4 bases, with 14 bases separating them. CDR3 length: 15 residues. The DNA for the CDR3 is TGTGCCAGCTCACCATTGGCAGAATCCGTCTATGGCTACACCTTC. Translated, it gives CASSPLAESVYGYTF.

CDR3 DNA sequence: TGCGCCAGCAGCCCCCGGACTAGCGGGGGTTGGGGTGAGCAGTTCTTC. Translation gives CASSPRTSGGWGEQFF. The rearrangement joins TRBV5-1 to TRBJ2-1; 13 bases line up with TRBD2. The CDR3 runs to 16 residues. CDR1 is SGHRS and CDR2 is YFSETQ in the germline V gene. Trimming cost V 4 bases and J 9 bases; bases outside gene matches: 10. Filled out from reference TRBV5-1 and TRBJ2-1, the complete variable domain reads KAGVTQTPRYLIKTRGQQVTLSCSPISGHRSVSWYQQTPGQGLQFLFEYFSETQRNKGNFPGRFSGRQFSNSRSEMNVSTLELGDSALYLCASSPRTSGGWGEQFFGPGTRLTVL.

The chain links TRBV7-2 to TRBJ2-3, with 11 bases that match TRBD2. V shed 0 bases and J 7 bases; nucleotides not matched to a gene: 12. The germline CDR1 and CDR2 sequences are SGHTA and FQGNSA. The CDR3 length is 18 residues. The CDR3 region is CASSLARGSGGAWNTQYF. The CDR3 DNA reads TGTGCCAGCAGCTTAGCGCGAGGTAGCGGGGGGGCTTGGAATACGCAGTATTTT.

This clonotype was seen many times. The chain has TRBV5-1 and TRBJ1-1, with 9 bases that match TRBD1. Looked up from germline, CDR1 is SGHRS and CDR2 is YFSETQ. This CDR3 spans 16 amino acids. J lost 1 base, V lost 5 bases, and 9 bases had no gene match. CDR3 sequence reads: CASRRGDRAWNTEAFF. In DNA form, the CDR3 reads TGCGCCAGCAGACGTGGGGACAGGGCCTGGAACACTGAAGCTTTCTTT.

The sample holds many counts of this clonotype. The rearrangement uses TRBV20-1 and TRBJ1-2; 7 bases match TRBD1. Germline V lookup: CDR1 DFQATT, CDR2 SNEGSKA (reference sequence). The CDR3 covers 18 residues. The ends lost 5 bases at V and 4 bases at J; junction bases unmatched: 22. This CDR3 is CSAHARSINRDSRYGYTF. In DNA, the CDR3 is TGCAGTGCTCATGCAAGATCCATCAACCGGGACAGTCGCTATGGCTACACCTTC.

In this sample, this clonotype turned up many times. The chain joins TRBV4-2 to TRBJ1-3; D gene ambiguous. Germline CDR1 and CDR2: LGHNA and YNFKEQ. Between the trimmed V and J ends, which lost 1 base and 2 bases, there was a span of 9 bases. The CDR3 is 15 amino acids. CDR3 protein: CASSQGRSPGNTIYF. The CDR3 nucleotides are TGTGCCAGCAGCCAAGGGCGCAGCCCTGGAAACACCATATATTTT.

This clonotype was picked up many times. V is TRBV20-1 and J is TRBJ2-3; D might be TRBD1 (5 bases). There are 12 residues in the CDR3. Trimming left V 6 bases short and J 6 bases short, with 13 bases between. The V gene's germline CDR1 is DFQATT and CDR2 SNEGSKA (reference sequence). The CDR3 coding sequence is TGCAGTGCGCCGGTTGGGGCGGATACGCAGTATTTT. Translated: CSAPVGADTQYF.

This clonotype was counted at least ten times. The CDR3 protein is CASSGDGYGYTF. CDR3 in DNA: TGTGCCAGCAGTGGGGACGGCTATGGCTACACCTTC. The chain employs TRBV2 and TRBJ1-2, with D possibly matching TRBD1 (5 bases). The CDR3 has 12 residues. Trimming pared 4 bases from V and 4 bases from J, leaving 7 bases between. Germline lookup yields CDR1 SNHLY and CDR2 FYNNEI.